A selection of T cell receptor beta chains follows, all from one sample in a study of glioma-infiltrating T cells after dendritic cell vaccination. Sequencing used immunoSEQ multiplex PCR; TCRdb keeps in-frame clones, though not all of them. There are some 78,000 clones in the sample; 85% occur only once, and 7.5% to 8.5% lies in the top ten. The input for sequencing was blood, taken after dendritic cell vaccination. The origin of the receptors is a human donor with glioblastoma. Each CDR3 is given with its conserved first and last residue. Each record gives: clone size, V gene, J gene, D gene, CDR3 DNA, CDR3 protein. D genes are given only for firm matches. Rows give clone size only sometimes, using once, few, many, or a class for an expanded clone.

>few|TRBV2|TRBJ2-1|TRBD2
TGTGCCAGCAGGCTCGGAGGGACTAAGAACAATGAGCAGTTCTTC
CASRLGGTKNNEQFF
>NA|TRBV2|TRBJ1-5|NA
TGTGCCAGCAGCACAGGCCTTAGCAATCAGCCCCAGCATTTT
CASSTGLSNQPQHF
>NA|TRBV4-3|TRBJ2-7|TRBD1
TGCGCCAGCAGCCAGGGTGACAGGGGGCTAGACGAGCAGTACTTC
CASSQGDRGLDEQYF
>NA|TRBV7-9|TRBJ2-7|TRBD2
TGTGCCAGCAGCTGGACTAGATCAGACTACGAGCAGTACTTC
CASSWTRSDYEQYF
>NA|TRBV19|TRBJ2-7|NA
TGTGCCAGTAGTAGCATGTCACGGTACGAGCAGTACTTC
CASSSMSRYEQYF
>NA|TRBV5-4|TRBJ2-7|NA
TGTGCCAGCAGCTTGGCGCCAGCTAGCTACGAGCAGTACTTC
CASSLAPASYEQYF
>NA|TRBV7-9|TRBJ1-2|NA
TGTGCCAGCAGCCCTACAACTGGGAGCCACTATGGCTACACCTTC
CASSPTTGSHYGYTF
>NA|TRBV7-8|TRBJ2-7|TRBD2
TGTGCCAGCAGCATAAAAGCCCTGGGACTAGGGGGAACCTACGAGCAGTACTTC
CASSIKALGLGGTYEQYF
>NA|TRBV10-3|TRBJ2-2|TRBD2
TGTGCCATCAGTGGGTGGCTAGCGGGAGGGCCTTCCACCGGGGAGCTGTTTTTT
CAISGWLAGGPSTGELFF
>NA|TRBV15|TRBJ1-4|TRBD1
TGTGCCACCAGCATGGGACAGGGTGAAGAAAAACTGTTTTTT
CATSMGQGEEKLFF
>NA|TRBV27|TRBJ2-5|NA
TGTGCCAGCAGTGTAACAGGGGAGACCCAGTACTTC
CASSVTGETQYF
>NA|TRBV6-4|TRBJ2-1|TRBD2
TGTGCCACCCCGACGGCTGGCGGGAGGACAGACTCCTACAATGAGCAGTTCTTC
CATPTAGGRTDSYNEQFF
>NA|TRBV27|TRBJ1-2|NA
TGTGCCAGCAGAACGGGTGGGGGAGGTAACTATGGCTACACCTTC
CASRTGGGGNYGYTF
>NA|TRBV27|TRBJ2-3|TRBD2
TGTGCCAGCAGTTTCCGGCGGGAGGGCCGGGATACGCAGTATTTT
CASSFRREGRDTQYF
>NA|TRBV18|TRBJ1-2|NA
TGTGCCAGCTCACCACCCCAGGCTTATGGCTACACCTTC
CASSPPQAYGYTF
>NA|TRBV7-2|TRBJ1-1|TRBD1
TGTGCCAGCAGCCCGACAGGGGGCTTGAACACTGAAGCTTTCTTT
CASSPTGGLNTEAFF
>NA|TRBV9|TRBJ2-7|TRBD1
TGTGCCAGCAGCGTAGGCGGTCTGGGACAGGGACCCTACGAGCAGTACTTC
CASSVGGLGQGPYEQYF
>NA|TRBV11-2|TRBJ1-1|NA
TGTGCCAGCAGCTTAGCTGGACAATCCATGAACACTGAAGCTTTCTTT
CASSLAGQSMNTEAFF
>NA|TRBV11-2|TRBJ2-3|NA
TGTGCCAGCAGCTTAACGGTATCGAGCACAGATACGCAGTATTTT
CASSLTVSSTDTQYF
>few|TRBV2|TRBJ2-7|NA
TGTGCCAGCAGTGATCCTGCCCAGGGTAACGACGAGCAGTACTTC
CASSDPAQGNDEQYF
>NA|TRBV5-6|TRBJ2-3|TRBD1
TGTGCCAGCAGCTTGGTTTTCAGGGGGTACGGATTCACAGATACGCAGTATTTT
CASSLVFRGYGFTDTQYF
>NA|TRBV9|TRBJ1-3|NA
TGTGCCAGCAGCCCAAAAAGGGGACATAACCGCTCCACGGGAAACACCATATATTTT
CASSPKRGHNRSTGNTIYF
>NA|TRBV2|TRBJ2-5|NA
TGTGCCAGCAAGGGGGGGCAGGGGGAGACCCAGTACTTC
CASKGGQGETQYF
>NA|TRBV27|TRBJ1-5|TRBD1
TGTGCCAGCAGTCCGGGGACAGTGAATCAGCCCCAGCATTTT
CASSPGTVNQPQHF
>NA|TRBV28|TRBJ2-7|TRBD1
TGTGCCAGCAGACAAAGGACAGGCGTGCTGGAGCAGTACTTC
CASRQRTGVLEQYF
>NA|TRBV19|TRBJ2-7|TRBD2
TGTGCCAGTAGTATCCCGGTAGTGAAAACTAGCGGGCGGACCTCCTACGAGCAGTACTTC
CASSIPVVKTSGRTSYEQYF
>NA|TRBV7-9|TRBJ1-1|TRBD1
TGTGCCAGCAGCCCGGGACAGAAAAACACTGAAGCTTTCTTT
CASSPGQKNTEAFF
>NA|TRBV27|TRBJ2-1|TRBD2
TGTGCCAGCAGGAGGACTAGCGGGAGTTACAATGAGCAGTTCTTC
CASRRTSGSYNEQFF
>once|TRBV19|TRBJ1-4|TRBD1
TGTGCCAGTACCGATGGGACAGGGGGCGATGAAAAACTGTTTTTT
CASTDGTGGDEKLFF
>NA|TRBV27|TRBJ2-7|NA
TGTGCCAGCAGTCCCGGAGGCGGTAACGAGCAGTACTTC
CASSPGGGNEQYF
>NA|TRBV29-1|TRBJ2-3|NA
TGCAGCGCGGTGGCCGGGAAGGGCAACACAGATACGCAGTATTTT
CSAVAGKGNTDTQYF
>NA|TRBV5-1|TRBJ2-1|TRBD2
TGCGCCAGCAGCTTGTCACTAGCGGGAGTTTTCAATGAGCAGTTCTTC
CASSLSLAGVFNEQFF
>few|TRBV9|TRBJ2-1|TRBD1
TGTGCCAGCAGCGTCCGGGGTGGGGGACAGGGTTCTTATAATGAGCAGTTCTTC
CASSVRGGGQGSYNEQFF
>NA|TRBV27|TRBJ2-5|NA
TGTGCCAGCAGTTCACAGAACCAAGAGACCCAGTACTTC
CASSSQNQETQYF
>NA|TRBV4-3|TRBJ1-2|TRBD1
TGCGCCAGCAGCCAAGAGGGGACAGGATCCAACTATGGCTACACCTTC
CASSQEGTGSNYGYTF
>NA|TRBV7-2|TRBJ2-6|NA
TGTGCCAGCACCTCCGAGGAGGCCGGGGCCAACGTCCTGACTTTC
CASTSEEAGANVLTF
>few|TRBV10-2|TRBJ1-1|NA
TGTGCCAGCAGTTACCCCGGGGCGGGGAGCACTGAAGCTTTCTTT
CASSYPGAGSTEAFF
>NA|TRBV7-2|TRBJ1-2|NA
TGTGCCAGCAGCTCCACTAACTATGGCTACACCTTC
CASSSTNYGYTF
>NA|TRBV5-6|TRBJ2-7|NA
TGTGCCAGCATCGTAACAGGTGACTCCTACGAGCAGTACTTC
CASIVTGDSYEQYF
>NA|TRBV29-1|TRBJ2-1|TRBD2
TGCAGCGTTGAAGATCTAGCGGAGGGGAGCTCCTACAATGAGCAGTTCTTC
CSVEDLAEGSSYNEQFF
>medium-sized|TRBV6-1|TRBJ2-1|TRBD2
TGTGCCAGCAGTGAACTAGCGGGGGGGTACAATGAGCAGTTCTTC
CASSELAGGYNEQFF
>few|TRBV19|TRBJ2-1|NA
TGTGCCAGTAGGCCGTGGGGAGGCGGCTACAATGAGCAGTTCTTC
CASRPWGGGYNEQFF
>NA|TRBV5-1|TRBJ2-1|NA
TGCGCCAGCAGCTTCAGGGGCGATGAGCAGTTCTTC
CASSFRGDEQFF
>few|TRBV5-4|TRBJ2-7|TRBD2
TGTGCCAGCAGCTTGGAGACTAGCGGGAGAAGCGAGCAGTACTTC
CASSLETSGRSEQYF
>NA|TRBV7-2|TRBJ2-7|TRBD2
TGTGCCAGTGCTAGCGGGAGCCCCTACGAGCAGTACTTC
CASASGSPYEQYF
>NA|TRBV7-3|TRBJ2-1|TRBD2
TGTGCCAGCAGCTTAGAACTAGCGGGAGTCAGTGAGCAGTTCTTC
CASSLELAGVSEQFF
>NA|TRBV14|TRBJ2-1|TRBD1
TGTGCCAGCAGCCAAGATCCGGGACAGGGGGAAAATGAGCAGTTCTTC
CASSQDPGQGENEQFF
>few|TRBV6-5|TRBJ1-4|NA
TGTGCCAGCAGTTACGGCCAAGCAACTAATGAAAAACTGTTTTTT
CASSYGQATNEKLFF
>NA|TRBV7-3|TRBJ2-5|NA
TGTGCCAGCAGCCTCGGGAGCGGTAATCAAGAGACCCAGTACTTC
CASSLGSGNQETQYF
>NA|TRBV4-1|TRBJ2-3|NA
TGCGCCAGCAGCCAGGGGGCCTCCCTCACAGATACGCAGTATTTT
CASSQGASLTDTQYF
>NA|TRBV11-2|TRBJ2-3|NA
TGTGCCAGCAGTTTAGCGGAGTCTAGCACAGATACGCAGTATTTT
CASSLAESSTDTQYF
>NA|TRBV9|TRBJ1-3|TRBD1
TGTGCCAGCAGCGTAGAGCCCGGTCAACAGGGGACTGGAAACACCATATATTTT
CASSVEPGQQGTGNTIYF
>NA|TRBV5-1|TRBJ1-2|TRBD1
TGCGCCAGCGGTACCACCGGGACAGGGAAGGGCTACACCTTC
CASGTTGTGKGYTF
>NA|TRBV5-1|TRBJ2-3|NA
TGCGCCAGCAGCATTGAGGGGGGGCTGTGGGATACGCAGTATTTT
CASSIEGGLWDTQYF
>once|TRBV7-9|TRBJ2-7|NA
TGTGCCAGCAGCTTAGAGGGGCGTTCCTACGAGCAGTACTTC
CASSLEGRSYEQYF
>NA|TRBV9|TRBJ2-7|TRBD2
TGTGCCAGCAGCGTAGGTAGCTTGGGAGGGGAGCAGTACTTC
CASSVGSLGGEQYF
>NA|TRBV13|TRBJ2-3|TRBD2
TGTGCCAGCAGCTTGACTAGCGGGGACGGCACAGATACGCAGTATTTT
CASSLTSGDGTDTQYF